The TCR beta chain described here comes from a study of blood T cell repertoires in COVID-19. Study-wide background: There were acute and convalescent COVID-19 samples, and they came from the United States, Italy and Spain. The cDNA or gDNA used as material had been derived from T cells, B-cell-depleted T cells, or PBMCs.

CDR3 length: 17 residues. Germline-derived CDR1 and CDR2 are SGHTA and FQGNSA. J was trimmed by 3 bases and V by 1 base; bases with no gene match: 6. Per the authors' pipeline: It was from reference gene primer amplification that nucleated cell counts were estimated. Sequencing used immunoSEQ multiplex PCR; TCRdb keeps in-frame clones, though not all of them. D and trimming come from the DNA, and the V and J calls and clone size come from that table. This sample has 50,000 to 85,000 clones, with about 80% found just once. The TCR originated in a human donor in a cohort sampled during active COVID-19. Material for sequencing was peripheral blood. The chain combines TRBV7-2 with TRBJ2-3, with 11 bases lining up with TRBD2. CDR3 protein: CASSLGVAGGRTDTQYF. CDR3 nucleotide sequence: TGTGCCAGCAGCTTAGGGGTAGCGGGAGGGCGAACAGATACGCAGTATTTT. Full variable domain (remainder filled in from reference TRBV7-2 and TRBJ2-3): GAGVSQSPSNKVTEKGKDVELRCDPISGHTALYWYRQSLGQGLEFLIYFQGNSAPDKSGLPSDRFSAERTGGSVSTLTIQRTQQEDSAVYLCASSLGVAGGRTDTQYFGPGTRLTVL.